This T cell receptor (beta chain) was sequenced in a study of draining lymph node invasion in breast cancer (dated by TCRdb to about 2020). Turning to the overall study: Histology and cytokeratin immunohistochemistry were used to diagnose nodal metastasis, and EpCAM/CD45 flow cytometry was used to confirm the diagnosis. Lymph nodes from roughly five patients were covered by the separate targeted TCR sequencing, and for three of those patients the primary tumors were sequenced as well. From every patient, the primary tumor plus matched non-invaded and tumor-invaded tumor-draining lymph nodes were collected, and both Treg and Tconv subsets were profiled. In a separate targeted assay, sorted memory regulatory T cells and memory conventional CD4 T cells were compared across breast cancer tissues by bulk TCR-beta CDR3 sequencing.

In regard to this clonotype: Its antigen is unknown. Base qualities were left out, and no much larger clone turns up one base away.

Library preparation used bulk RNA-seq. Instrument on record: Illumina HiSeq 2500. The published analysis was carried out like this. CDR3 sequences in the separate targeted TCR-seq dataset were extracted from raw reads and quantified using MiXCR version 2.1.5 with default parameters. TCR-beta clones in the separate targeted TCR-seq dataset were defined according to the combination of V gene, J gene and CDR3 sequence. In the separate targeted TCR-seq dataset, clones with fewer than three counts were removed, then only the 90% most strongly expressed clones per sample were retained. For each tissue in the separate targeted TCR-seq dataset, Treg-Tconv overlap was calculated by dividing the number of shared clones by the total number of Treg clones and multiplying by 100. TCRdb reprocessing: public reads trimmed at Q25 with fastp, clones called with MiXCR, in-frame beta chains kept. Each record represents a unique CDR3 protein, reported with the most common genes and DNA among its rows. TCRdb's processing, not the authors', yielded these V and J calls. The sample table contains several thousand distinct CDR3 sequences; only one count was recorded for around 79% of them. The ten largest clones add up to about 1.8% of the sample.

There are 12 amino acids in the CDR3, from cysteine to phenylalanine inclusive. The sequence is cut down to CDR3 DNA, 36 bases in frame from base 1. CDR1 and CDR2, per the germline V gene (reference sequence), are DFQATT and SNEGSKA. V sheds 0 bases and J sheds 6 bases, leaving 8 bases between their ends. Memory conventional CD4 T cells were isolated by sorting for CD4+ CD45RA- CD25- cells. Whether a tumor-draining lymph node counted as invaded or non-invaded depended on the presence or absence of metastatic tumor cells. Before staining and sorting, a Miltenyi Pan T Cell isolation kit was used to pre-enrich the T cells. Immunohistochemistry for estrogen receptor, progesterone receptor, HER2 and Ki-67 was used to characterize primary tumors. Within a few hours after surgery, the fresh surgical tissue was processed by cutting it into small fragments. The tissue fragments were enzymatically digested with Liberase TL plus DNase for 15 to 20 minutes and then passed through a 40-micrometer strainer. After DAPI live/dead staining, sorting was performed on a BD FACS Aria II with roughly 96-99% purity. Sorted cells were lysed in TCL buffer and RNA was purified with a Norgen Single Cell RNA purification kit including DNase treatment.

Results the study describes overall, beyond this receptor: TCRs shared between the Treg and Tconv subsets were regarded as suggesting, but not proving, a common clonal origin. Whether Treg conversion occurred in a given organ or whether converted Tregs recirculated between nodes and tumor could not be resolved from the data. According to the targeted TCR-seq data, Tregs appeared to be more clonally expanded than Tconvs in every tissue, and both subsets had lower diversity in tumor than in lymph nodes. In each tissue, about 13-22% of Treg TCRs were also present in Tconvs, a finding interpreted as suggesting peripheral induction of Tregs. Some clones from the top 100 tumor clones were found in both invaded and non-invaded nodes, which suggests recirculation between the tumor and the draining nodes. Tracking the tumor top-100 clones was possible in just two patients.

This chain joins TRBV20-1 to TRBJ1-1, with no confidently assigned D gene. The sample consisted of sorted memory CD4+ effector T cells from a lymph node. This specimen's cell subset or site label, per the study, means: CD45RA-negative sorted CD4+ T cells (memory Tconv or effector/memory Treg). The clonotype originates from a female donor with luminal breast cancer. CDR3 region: CSARDLRAEAFF. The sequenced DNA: TGCAGTGCTAGAGATCTCCGGGCTGAAGCTTTCTTT.